This TCR beta chain was sequenced in a study of Graves' ophthalmopathy and Graves' hyperthyroidism. General observations from the study: Blood repertoires reportedly contained most expanded thyroid clonotypes above 0.001 frequency. Both a roughly 70% sensitivity and an approximately 72% specificity characterized the model's predictions of ophthalmopathy progression.

Other autoimmune disease, uncontrolled infection, pregnancy and lactation led to exclusion. As diagnostic evidence, clinical symptoms, serum thyroxine, TRAb, thyroid ultrasound and orbital computed tomography were relied upon. This clonotype was seen at least ten times. Its antigen is unidentified. The sequenced template was RNA, covering the TCR beta CDR3 region. HTBI primers were used in a first-round RT-PCR, which preceded a second-round multiplex PCR. One entry per CDR3 protein results from TCRdb running MiXCR on the multiplex PCR reads. The table lists some 520,000 distinct CDR3 sequences, around 14% of them singletons, with roughly 9.8% in the top ten. V lost 6 bases, J lost 4 bases, and 6 bases stayed unmatched. The CDR3 totals 15 residues. Germline CDR1 reads MNHNS; CDR2 reads SASEGT.

This TCR was sampled from a woman aged 25 to 39 with Graves' ophthalmopathy. The source material was blood. This chain uses TRBV6-1 with TRBJ1-3; 10 bases line up with TRBD1. CDR3 nucleotides: TGTGCCAGCAGGATTGACAGGGGGCCCGGAAACACCATATATTTT. Translation gives CASRIDRGPGNTIYF.